The next 21 T cell receptor beta chains were all read from a single sample in a study of beta chain features in type 1 diabetes. These receptors have no identified antigens. General observations from the study: Shorter TCRB CDR3s, moderately but significantly so, were found in Type 1 diabetes patients in all four CD4+ subsets.

Reverse transcription of all isolated RNA meant that expressed TCRB transcripts were sequenced. TCRdb's copy holds only in-frame clones and misses some; the assay was immunoSEQ multiplex PCR. The sample consists of hundreds of thousands of clones, around 15% of them appearing once. Sample: naive CD4+ T cells from blood. These receptors all come from a man aged 18 to 30 with type 1 diabetes.

Notes on this clone: Other DNA sequences from this sample encode an identical CDR3 as well. The chain combines TRBV6-5 with TRBJ2-2; no clear D gene. Trimming pared 3 bases from V and 8 bases from J, leaving 4 bases between. This CDR3 is built from 11 residues. The germline CDR1 and CDR2 sequences are MNHEY and SVGAGI. DNA for the CDR3: TGTGCCAGCAGTTATCGAGGGGAGCTGTTTTTT. It specifies CASSYRGELFF.

This clone came up a few times. This chain uses TRBV6-1 with TRBJ2-4; 7 bases agree with TRBD1. The CDR3 length is 12 residues. V lost 3 bases and J lost 7; bases outside the gene matches: 0. The germline gives CDR1 MNHNS, CDR2 SASEGT. CDR3 in amino acids: CASSETGNIQYF. The CDR3 DNA sequence: TGTGCCAGCAGTGAGACAGGGAACATTCAGTACTTC.

The chain recombines TRBV10-2 with TRBJ2-1; 12 bases line up with TRBD2. Trimming took 2 bases from V and 7 from J; bases not matched to a gene: 3. Germline lookup yields CDR1 WSHSY and CDR2 SAAADI. There are 15 residues in the CDR3. This chain's CDR3 is CASSELAGGPNEQFF. The CDR3 DNA is TGCGCCAGCAGTGAGCTAGCGGGGGGGCCGAATGAGCAGTTCTTC.

The V call is TRBV7-8, the J call TRBJ2-1; TRBD2 is a possible D gene (6 bases). V was clipped by 5 bases and J by 6 bases, with 17 bases between them. This CDR3 comprises 15 residues. Germline V CDR1 and CDR2: SGHVS, FQNEAQ. As DNA, the CDR3 is TGTGCCAGCAGCCTGGGGCTAGCCGGGGGCAATGAGCAGTTCTTC. It yields the protein CASSLGLAGGNEQFF.

The chain recombines TRBV10-3 with TRBJ2-5; a weak D match, TRBD2 (5 bases). CDR3 size: 17 residues. The germline V gene encodes CDR1 ENHRY and CDR2 SYGVKD. Trimming stripped 3 bases from V and 0 bases from J, with 17 bases between. The CDR3 loop reads CAISDPGVTSHQETQYF. The DNA for the CDR3 is TGTGCCATCAGTGACCCCGGGGTGACAAGCCACCAAGAGACCCAGTACTTC.

To note about this clone: Other DNA sequences in the same sample also yield this CDR3. The chain carries TRBV5-1 and TRBJ2-1, with a weak D call TRBD2 (5 bases). This CDR3 spans 14 amino acids. Germline values: CDR1 SGHRS, CDR2 YFSETQ. The germline V and J ends were trimmed by 1 base and 4 bases, with 9 bases remaining between them. For the CDR3, the DNA is TGCGCCAGCAGCTTGCAGTCGGGGTACAATGAGCAGTTCTTC. This sequence encodes CASSLQSGYNEQFF. The full variable domain, completed using reference TRBV5-1 and TRBJ2-1, is KAGVTQTPRYLIKTRGQQVTLSCSPISGHRSVSWYQQTPGQGLQFLFEYFSETQRNKGNFPGRFSGRQFSNSRSEMNVSTLELGDSALYLCASSLQSGYNEQFFGPGTRLTVL.

The rearrangement links TRBV5-1 to TRBJ1-1, with 8 positions matching TRBD1. The germline V gene has CDR1 SGHRS and CDR2 YFSETQ. J was trimmed by 1 base and V by 7 bases; bases with no gene match: 15. The CDR3 is made up of 17 amino acids. The CDR3 reads CASSGNAGGFGNTEAFF. The CDR3, as DNA: TGCGCCAGCTCAGGAAATGCAGGGGGCTTTGGGAACACTGAAGCTTTCTTT.

CDR3 nucleotides: TGTGCCTGGAGTGTACTGGGAACCAAGACCCAGTACTTC. Protein product: CAWSVLGTKTQYF. This chain links TRBV30 with TRBJ2-5; D is unclear. CDR1 is GTSNPN, CDR2 SVGIG, per germline (reference sequence). This CDR3 comprises 13 residues. The ends were cut back, 0 bases at V and 6 bases at J, with 11 bases in the middle.

This chain connects TRBV7-9 to TRBJ1-2; the D gene is possibly TRBD1 (5 bases). CDR1 is SEHNR, CDR2 FQNEAQ, per germline (reference sequence). The ends were cut back, 5 bases at V and 0 bases at J, with 13 bases in the middle. The CDR3 has 15 amino acids. The chain's CDR3 is CASSLMEGTNYGYTF. DNA of the CDR3: TGTGCCAGCAGCCTCATGGAGGGGACTAACTATGGCTACACCTTC.

The CDR3 bases are TGTGCCAGCTCACCACCGGGACAGTATAATTCACCCCTCCACTTT. Translated: CASSPPGQYNSPLHF. J is TRBJ1-6 and V is TRBV18, with TRBD1 matching 7 bases. The V and J ends lost 0 bases and 4 bases, in that order; junction bases with no gene match: 0. Germline assignment: CDR1 KGHSH and CDR2 LQKENI. The CDR3 covers 15 residues.

The V gene is TRBV6-5, the J gene TRBJ1-2; D call uncertain. V lost 6 bases and J 5 bases, leaving 13 bases between the germline ends. Germline loops: CDR1 MNHEY, CDR2 SVGAGI. The CDR3 sequence is 13 residues long. CDR3 DNA: TGTGCCAGCAGCGAAAATGTCTTTTATGGCTACACCTTC. Translating it yields CASSENVFYGYTF.

V gene TRBV28 combines with J gene TRBJ2-3; maybe TRBD2 (6 bases). V dropped 6 bases and J dropped 1 base, with 17 bases sitting between them. This CDR3 has 16 amino acids. Germline V gives CDR1 MDHEN, CDR2 SYDVKM. CDR3 bases: TGTGCCAGCAGCTCCCTCGTAGAGCGGGGCACAGATACGCAGTATTTT. It specifies CASSSLVERGTDTQYF.

This clone turned up a few times. The chain joins TRBV9 to TRBJ1-2; the match to TRBD1 covers 7 bases. The germline CDR1 and CDR2 sequences are SGDLS and YYNGEE. This CDR3 spans 13 amino acids. The ends lost 4 bases at V and 7 bases at J; junction bases unmatched: 7. CDR3: CASSPDRASGYTF. The CDR3 DNA reads as TGTGCCAGCAGCCCTGACAGGGCGAGTGGCTACACCTTC.

The gene calls are TRBV4-1 and TRBJ1-1; D is ambiguous. V was shortened by 2 bases and J by 12 bases, with 16 bases between the two germline ends. Germline V gene data show CDR1 as MGHRA and CDR2 as YSYEKL. This CDR3 has 13 amino acids. In DNA, the CDR3 is TGCGCCAGCAGCCAATCGGACTCAACTAGCACTTTCTTT. This codes for CASSQSDSTSTFF.

The rearrangement uses TRBV27 and TRBJ1-2; possible D gene TRBD1, 6 bases. V was shortened by 5 bases and J by 6 bases, with 19 bases between the two germline ends. CDR1 and CDR2 (germline): MNHEY, SMNVEV (reference sequence). This CDR3 is built from 15 residues. The CDR3 bases are TGTGCCAGCAGTCTAGGTCCTCAGGGGAGGCATGGCTACACCTTC. Protein product: CASSLGPQGRHGYTF.

This clone has a handful of counts. This sequence joins TRBV6-1 and TRBJ1-2, with D unclear. Per the germline V gene, CDR1 is MNHNS and CDR2 is SASEGT. The V end lost 7 bases, the J end lost 6 bases, and 12 bases lay between the germline ends. The CDR3 covers 12 residues. CDR3 nucleotides: TGTGCCAGCAAGGGCAATGGCCATGGCTACACCTTC. It yields the protein CASKGNGHGYTF.

As to this clone: The sample carries other DNA sequences with the same CDR3. The V gene is TRBV29-1, the J gene TRBJ1-1; D not certain. The CDR3 loop spans 11 amino acids. The germline V gene has CDR1 SQVTM and CDR2 ANQGSEA. The germline V and J ends were trimmed by 4 bases and 0 bases, with 3 bases remaining between them. The CDR3 sequence: CSVALNTEAFF. DNA for the CDR3: TGCAGCGTTGCCCTGAACACTGAAGCTTTCTTT.

This clone was seen only a few times. The V call is TRBV4-1, the J call TRBJ2-4; 11 bases fit TRBD1. Germline CDR1 and CDR2: MGHRA and YSYEKL. The CDR3 runs 17 residues. Unmatched junction bases numbered 5, after V lost 4 bases and J lost 0 bases. As DNA, the CDR3 is TGCGCCAGCAGCCCAATGGGACAGGGGGTAGCCAAAAACATTCAGTACTTC. Translated, it gives CASSPMGQGVAKNIQYF.

This clone came up a few times. This chain connects TRBV7-8 to TRBJ1-5, with D possibly matching TRBD1 (6 bases). Germline V lookup: CDR1 SGHVS, CDR2 FQNEAQ. This CDR3 comprises 17 residues. With 1 base removed from V and 2 bases from J, the gap between germline ends came to 15 bases. The CDR3 DNA follows: TGTGCCAGCAGCTTAGGTTACAGGGAATCTGGCAATCAGCCCCAGCATTTT. It is translated as CASSLGYRESGNQPQHF.

This clone was detected a few times. This rearrangement joins TRBV11-3 to TRBJ2-7; no clear D gene. Germline V lookup: CDR1 SGHNT, CDR2 YENEEA. The CDR3 extends over 13 amino acids. V was shortened by 4 bases and J by 0 bases, with 7 bases between the two germline ends. The CDR3 DNA is TGTGCCAGCAGCTCCAGGACCTCCTACGAGCAGTACTTC. Translating gives CASSSRTSYEQYF.

In its sample, this clone was seen a few times. The chain carries TRBV28 and TRBJ2-1; no clear D gene. The V gene's germline CDR1 is MDHEN and CDR2 SYDVKM. Trimming removed 6 bases at V and 8 bases at J, with 8 bases between. The CDR3 runs to 11 residues. The CDR3 coding sequence is TGTGCCAGCAGAACGTGGGATGAGCAGTTCTTC. This codes for CASRTWDEQFF. Full variable domain (remainder filled in from reference TRBV28 and TRBJ2-1): DVKVTQSSRYLVKRTGEKVFLECVQDMDHENMFWYRQDPGLGLRLIYFSYDVKMKEKGDIPEGYSVSREKKERFSLILESASTNQTSMYLCASRTWDEQFFGPGTRLTVL.